This TCR beta chain was captured in a study of Ad26.COV2.S vaccination and SARS-CoV-2 variants. Regarding the study as a whole: Measurements of TCR breadth and depth may have given underestimates of the total T cell responses. Those who received the vaccine showed greater spike-specific TCR breadth than those given placebo. Vaccinated and placebo-treated recipients had similar non-spike TCR breadth. Substantial breadth was reportedly displayed by spike-specific CD8+ and CD4+ T cell responses after vaccination.

As to this clone: What it binds is not known.

Repertoires were generated with immunoSEQ multiplex PCR, while TCRdb's copy carries only in-frame clones and drops some. The table lists 85,000 to 120,000 clones, about 78% of them singletons. V lost 5 bases, J lost 1 base, and 20 bases lay in between. The CDR3 is 16 residues long. Germline V lookup: CDR1 SQVTM, CDR2 ANQGSEA. The gene calls are TRBV29-1 and TRBJ1-1; D not certain. The clonotype originates from a human donor who had recovered from COVID-19. The sample consisted of peripheral blood, taken after recovery from COVID-19. The DNA of the CDR3 is TGCAGCGTTCTTGGGTGGTCGGACGATGAGAACACTGAAGCTTTCTTT. This sequence encodes CSVLGWSDDENTEAFF.